The 20 T cell receptor beta chains in this list originate from one sample, sequenced in a study of blood T cell repertoires in COVID-19. Here immunoSEQ multiplex PCR was the method, and the copy in TCRdb shows in-frame clones only, minus some. The data hold around 400,000 clones, with less than 90% observed a single time. The material sequenced was PBMCs or T cells enriched from blood (not recorded which). These receptors originate from a woman aged 45-65 years who had recovered from COVID-19.

The chain recombines TRBV11-3 with TRBJ2-7; possible D gene TRBD1, 7 bases. The CDR3 loop spans 16 amino acids. Germline loops: CDR1 SGHNT, CDR2 YENEEA. V was pared by 1 base and J by 7 bases, with 20 bases between. CDR3 in amino acids: CASSLAAGGLLVEQYF. The CDR3 DNA follows: TGTGCCAGCAGCTTAGCCGCAGGGGGGTTATTGGTTGAGCAGTACTTC.

The chain joins TRBV7-9 to TRBJ1-1; maybe TRBD1 (5 bases). This CDR3 has 13 amino acids. Trimming left V 7 bases short and J 5 bases short, with 14 bases between. CDR1 SEHNR and CDR2 FQNEAQ come from the germline V gene (reference sequence). The CDR3 nucleotides are TGTGCCAGCAATGGCAGGGCCGAAACTGAAGCTTTCTTT. As protein: CASNGRAETEAFF.

V is TRBV6-5 and J is TRBJ1-2, with D possibly being TRBD1 (5 bases). The V end lost 0 bases, the J end lost 8 bases, and 13 bases lay between the germline ends. This CDR3 region has 14 residues. CDR1 is MNHEY and CDR2 is SVGAGI in the germline V gene. CDR3 bases: TGTGCCAGCAGTTACTCGTGGGGGGGGAGCGGCTACACCTTC. This gives the protein CASSYSWGGSGYTF.

V usage is TRBV3-1 (or the pseudogene TRBV3-2) and J usage is TRBJ2-7, with 10 nucleotides matching TRBD2. With V trimmed by 4 bases and J by 2 bases, 2 bases remained unmatched. The germline V gene has CDR1 LGHDT and CDR2 YNNKEL (reference sequence). This CDR3 is 14 amino acids long. The CDR3: CASSPAGGPYEQYF. The DNA of the CDR3 is TGTGCCAGCAGCCCAGCGGGAGGGCCCTACGAGCAGTACTTC.

This sequence joins TRBV9 and TRBJ1-3; TRBD1 aligns across 9 bases. Unmatched junction bases numbered 9, after V lost 4 bases and J lost 7 bases. Germline assignment: CDR1 SGDLS and CDR2 YYNGEE. The CDR3 has 15 residues. This CDR3 is CASSPRTGVPNTIYF. CDR3 DNA: TGTGCCAGCAGCCCTCGGACAGGGGTCCCCAACACCATATATTTT.

The chain joins TRBV2 to TRBJ1-1; D is possibly TRBD1 (5 bases). Trimming took 8 bases from V and 0 from J, leaving 10 bases between them. Germline V gene sequence: CDR1 SNHLY, CDR2 FYNNEI. The CDR3 has 13 amino acids. CDR3 protein: CASWGGVNTEAFF. CDR3 bases: TGTGCCAGCTGGGGGGGGGTGAACACTGAAGCTTTCTTT.

The chain is built from TRBV9 and TRBJ1-1, with 9 positions matching TRBD1. The CDR3 covers 14 residues. The germline gives CDR1 SGDLS, CDR2 YYNGEE. The V segment lost 4 bases and the J segment 4 bases; nucleotides outside the gene matches: 5. CDR3 residues: CASSLQGAGTEAFF. The DNA for the CDR3 is TGTGCCAGCAGCCTACAGGGGGCGGGCACTGAAGCTTTCTTT.

The count of this clone is one. The gene calls are TRBV7-9 and TRBJ2-6; 7 positions agree with TRBD2. Trimming took 4 bases from V and 4 from J; bases not matched to a gene: 13. The CDR3 is 18 amino acids. Germline loops: CDR1 SEHNR, CDR2 FQNEAQ (reference sequence). The CDR3 loop reads CASSSPMDGRLGANVLTF. CDR3 DNA sequence: TGTGCCAGCAGCTCCCCCATGGACGGGAGGCTAGGGGCCAACGTCCTGACTTTC. Looking up the rest from reference TRBV7-9 and TRBJ2-6 gives the full variable domain: DTGVSQNPRHKITKRGQNVTFRCDPISEHNRLYWYRQTLGQGPEFLTYFQNEAQLEKSRLLSDRFSAERPKGSFSTLEIQRTEQGDSAMYLCASSSPMDGRLGANVLTFGAGSRLTVL.

A remark on this clone: Other DNA sequences of this sample code for an identical CDR3. The chain joins TRBV29-1 to TRBJ1-2, with TRBD1 as a possible D gene (6 bases). The V and J ends lost 4 bases and 6 bases respectively, with 9 bases between them. CDR1 SQVTM and CDR2 ANQGSEA come from the germline V gene. This CDR3 is 11 amino acids long. CDR3 amino acids: CSVVGGDGYTF. The CDR3 DNA sequence: TGCAGCGTTGTAGGGGGAGATGGCTACACCTTC.

The chain combines TRBV27 with TRBJ2-1; a possible D gene is TRBD1 (6 bases). The V and J ends lost 6 bases and 2 bases respectively, with 14 bases between them. Per the germline V gene, CDR1 is MNHEY and CDR2 is SMNVEV (reference sequence). This CDR3 comprises 15 residues. CDR3 DNA: TGTGCCAGCAGAGCTAGACAGGAGCCCTACAATGAGCAGTTCTTC. It translates to CASRARQEPYNEQFF.

The rearrangement uses TRBV19 and TRBJ1-3; no definite D call. Trimming removed 4 bases from V and 8 bases from J, with 12 bases in between. Per the germline V gene, CDR1 is LNHDA and CDR2 is SQIVND (reference sequence). The CDR3 extends over 13 amino acids. The CDR3 DNA follows: TGTGCCAGTAGTAAGCGGACGGGAGACACCATATATTTT. Translation gives CASSKRTGDTIYF.

CDR3 bases: TGCGCCAGCAGCTTGGCCAGACAGGGGGCGGATGAGCAGTACTTC. Its protein is CASSLARQGADEQYF. The V gene is TRBV5-1, the J gene TRBJ2-7, with 10 bases aligning to TRBD1. Trimming cost V 0 bases and J 7 bases; bases outside gene matches: 7. There are 15 residues in the CDR3. The V gene's germline CDR1 is SGHRS and CDR2 YFSETQ.

The chain carries TRBV7-8 and TRBJ2-5; TRBD2 aligns across 7 bases. The CDR3 has 16 residues. Germline trimming cut 1 base from V and 1 base from J; bases unmatched to any gene: 6. Germline CDR1 is SGHVS and CDR2 is FQNEAQ. The CDR3 sequence: CASSLGSGGIQETQYF. In nucleotides, the CDR3 is TGTGCCAGCAGCTTAGGATCGGGGGGAATCCAAGAGACCCAGTACTTC.

The chain combines TRBV15 with TRBJ2-2; D uncertain. Germline CDR1 LNHNV, CDR2 YYDKDF (reference sequence). The CDR3 sequence is 15 residues long. The V and J ends lost 5 bases and 3 bases respectively, with 13 bases between them. The CDR3 DNA follows: TGTGCCACCAGCGGCGCAAACGAGGACACCGGGGAGCTGTTTTTT. Translation: CATSGANEDTGELFF.

V is TRBV5-1 and J is TRBJ2-6, with D possibly matching TRBD1 (6 bases). The V end lost 2 bases, the J end lost 4 bases, and 22 bases lay between the germline ends. The CDR3 contains 19 residues. Germline V gene data show CDR1 as SGHRS and CDR2 as YFSETQ. CDR3 loop: CASSFPEQGLLPGANVLTF. CDR3 nucleotide sequence: TGCGCCAGCAGCTTCCCAGAACAGGGTCTCCTTCCCGGGGCCAACGTCCTGACTTTC.

J is TRBJ2-3 and V is TRBV3-1 (or the pseudogene TRBV3-2); possibly TRBD2 for D (6 bases). Trimming left V 8 bases short and J 2 bases short, with 17 bases between. CDR1 LGHDT and CDR2 YNNKEL come from the germline V gene (reference sequence). The CDR3 extends over 15 amino acids. The DNA for the CDR3 is TGTGCCAGCGGGGGAATAGCGGCGTCCACAGATACGCAGTATTTT. Its protein is CASGGIAASTDTQYF.

The chain carries TRBV5-1 and TRBJ1-5; unclear D gene. Trimming removed 3 bases from V and 6 bases from J, with 10 bases in between. This CDR3 has 13 amino acids. The germline CDR1 and CDR2 sequences are SGHRS and YFSETQ. The CDR3 spells CASSSLSGQPQHF. CDR3 sequence (DNA): TGCGCCAGCAGCTCGCTTTCCGGTCAGCCCCAGCATTTT.

J is TRBJ1-1 and V is TRBV7-9; 11 bases align to TRBD1. The germline gives CDR1 SEHNR, CDR2 FQNEAQ (reference sequence). V was clipped by 3 bases and J by 3 bases; unmatched bases: 3. The length of the CDR3 is 15 residues. In DNA form, the CDR3 reads TGTGCCAGCAGCTTGCGGGACAGGGGGGACACTGAAGCTTTCTTT. This codes for CASSLRDRGDTEAFF.

This chain links TRBV10-3 with TRBJ1-1, with D perhaps TRBD1 (5 bases). Germline V lookup: CDR1 ENHRY, CDR2 SYGVKD. This CDR3 is 17 amino acids long. V dropped 3 bases and J dropped 0 bases, with 17 bases sitting between them. The CDR3 nucleotides read TGTGCCATCAGTGATCCCGGCGGATCGACAGTGAACACTGAAGCTTTCTTT. Protein sequence: CAISDPGGSTVNTEAFF.

J is TRBJ2-7 and V is TRBV20-1; no definite D call. Germline V lookup: CDR1 DFQATT, CDR2 SNEGSKA (reference sequence). V lost 3 bases and J lost 2, with 8 bases in between. This CDR3 has 12 residues. The CDR3 protein is CSASEETYEQYF. As DNA, the CDR3 is TGCAGTGCTAGTGAAGAGACCTACGAGCAGTACTTC.